This T cell receptor (beta chain) was identified during a study of T cells in Graves' hyperthyroidism and ophthalmopathy. Points from the study as a whole: Ophthalmopathy was distinguished from stable hyperthyroidism by 13 V-J signatures. Ophthalmopathy prediction by the model preceded onset by a median roughly 6 months.

This clonotype has more than one count but fewer than ten. Its target is not known. Amplified TCR beta CDR3 regions derived from RNA transcripts. HTBI primers were employed in a first-round RT-PCR of the TCR CDR3. TCRdb itself ran the multiplex PCR reads through MiXCR, one entry per CDR3 protein. This table has about 610,000 distinct CDR3 sequences, around 46% appearing once. CDR3 length: 15 residues. V dropped 8 bases and J dropped 2; count of bases not matched to a gene: 4. Per germline, CDR1 ENHRY and CDR2 SYGVKD. Hyperthyroidism patients were newly diagnosed, had disease duration under 2 months, and were aged 18 to 65 years. Lactation, pregnancy, other autoimmune disease or uncontrolled infection excluded patients.

V is TRBV10-3 and J is TRBJ2-3; 13 nucleotides agree with TRBD2. The receptor comes from a woman younger than 30 with Graves' hyperthyroidism. The sample taken for sequencing was peripheral blood or thyroid tissue (not recorded which). CDR3 nucleotide sequence: TGTGCCATCGCCGGGACTAGCGGGACCACAGATACGCAGTATTTT. Translation: CAIAGTSGTTDTQYF.